This is a list of T cell receptor beta chains from one sample in a study of T cells in Graves' hyperthyroidism and ophthalmopathy. One entry per CDR3 protein, called by TCRdb with MiXCR from the multiplex PCR reads. The sample carries some 300,000 distinct CDR3 sequences, roughly 13% recorded once. The specimen sequenced was blood. The receptor set was obtained from a woman aged 40 to 50 with Graves' hyperthyroidism. Each CDR3 is given with its conserved first and last residue. The D gene is left open where the match is weak. Size is stated for part of the rows, as once, few or many counts, or as a class when the clone is expanded.

J,D,V,length,size,DNA,CDR3
TRBJ1-4,TRBD1,TRBV6-1,15,many,TGTGCCACCCAGATGGGGGGGACAGGAGGTGAAAAACTGTTTTTT,CATQMGGTGGEKLFF
TRBJ2-5,TRBD2,TRBV7-8,13,many,TGTGCCAGCCTGAAGCGGGGTAAAGAGACCCAGTACTTC,CASLKRGKETQYF
TRBJ2-1,TRBD2,TRBV20-1,16,NA,TGCAGTGCTAGTACCCTAGCGGGAGGCCCCTACAATGAGCAGTTCTTC,CSASTLAGGPYNEQFF
TRBJ2-1,NA,TRBV27,12,many,TGTGCCAGCAGAGGTCGGTACAATGAGCAGTTCTTC,CASRGRYNEQFF
TRBJ1-2,TRBD1,TRBV5-5,15,many,TGTGCCAGCAGCTTGTTGTGGGACAGCAACTATGGCTACACCTTC,CASSLLWDSNYGYTF
TRBJ2-2,NA,TRBV28,13,few,TGTGCCAGCAGTTTCCGTCTTTCCGGGGAGCTGTTTTTT,CASSFRLSGELFF
TRBJ1-2,NA,TRBV6-1,15,many,TGTGCCAGCAGACCTGACGCACAGGGCGGCTATGGCTACACCTTC,CASRPDAQGGYGYTF
TRBJ2-1,NA,TRBV4-1,18,NA,TGCGCCAGCAGCCAAATGCCCCACGGTGCGGTCCGAAGGAATGAGCAGTTCTTC,CASSQMPHGAVRRNEQFF
TRBJ2-7,TRBD2,TRBV3-1,14,many,TGTGCCAGCAGCCAATTGGGAGGGAGATACGAGCAGTACTTC,CASSQLGGRYEQYF
TRBJ2-5,NA,TRBV19,15,NA,TGTGCCAGTAGTATTGTAGGGTACCCTAAAGAGACCCAGTACTTC,CASSIVGYPKETQYF
TRBJ2-1,NA,TRBV4-1,15,many,TGCGCCAGCAGCCAAGCGGGAGTAGTCTACAATGAGCAGTTCTTC,CASSQAGVVYNEQFF
TRBJ2-3,NA,TRBV14,15,many,TGTGCCAGCAGCCAAGATCTTGTGGTAGCAGATACGCAGTATTTT,CASSQDLVVADTQYF
TRBJ2-5,TRBD2,TRBV6-1,16,many,TGTGCCAGCAGTGAAAGCCTCTCGGGAGGGAAAGAGACCCAGTACTTC,CASSESLSGGKETQYF
TRBJ2-1,TRBD2,TRBV11-1,14,many,TGTGCCAGCAGCTTACGCGGGGGGAACAATGAGCAGTTCTTC,CASSLRGGNNEQFF
TRBJ2-5,NA,TRBV20-1,13,NA,TGCAGTGTCACAGAGACAGCTCAAGAGACCCAGTACTTC,CSVTETAQETQYF
TRBJ1-6,NA,TRBV30,15,many,TGTGCCTGGACCTCGATGAGGCCCGGGAAGTCACCCCTCCACTTT,CAWTSMRPGKSPLHF
TRBJ1-2,NA,TRBV15,17,many,TGTGCCACCAGCAGAGGTTTGGGCAGAGATACTAACTATGGCTACACCTTC,CATSRGLGRDTNYGYTF
TRBJ2-2,NA,TRBV2,13,many,TGTGCCAGCACGAGGGGACTCCCCGGGGAGCTGTTTTTT,CASTRGLPGELFF
TRBJ2-3,NA,TRBV19,14,NA,TGTGCCAGTAGTGGTGGTAGCGGCACAGATACGCAGTATTTT,CASSGGSGTDTQYF
TRBJ2-6,NA,TRBV12-3/TRBV12-4,16,few,TGTGCCAGCAGCTGGGGGTTCTTCTCTGGGGCCAACGTCCTGACTTTC,CASSWGFFSGANVLTF
TRBJ2-7,NA,TRBV6-6,15,many,TGTGCCAGCAGTTATCGAAGGGGCGCGTGGTACGAGCAGTACTTC,CASSYRRGAWYEQYF
TRBJ1-2,NA,TRBV19,16,many,TGTGCCAGTAGTACTCCATTGGGACAAAGAAACTATGGCTACACCTTC,CASSTPLGQRNYGYTF
TRBJ1-5,TRBD1,TRBV19,16,NA,TGTGCCAGTACCACCGGGACAGCCTCGTTAAATCAGCCCCAGCATTTT,CASTTGTASLNQPQHF
TRBJ2-1,NA,TRBV12-5,14,many,TGTGCTAGTGGTCTCGACTCGCCGTTGAGCGAGCAGTTCTTC,CASGLDSPLSEQFF
TRBJ1-3,TRBD1,TRBV12-3/TRBV12-4,14,NA,TGTGCCAGCACCCGGACAGGGTTAGGAAACACCATATATTTT,CASTRTGLGNTIYF
TRBJ2-4,TRBD2,TRBV3-1,19,few,TGTGCCAGCAGCCAAGATCTACTAGCGGGAGGGCCGACCAAAAACATTCAGTACTTC,CASSQDLLAGGPTKNIQYF
TRBJ2-1,TRBD2,TRBV20-1,15,many,TGCAGTGGCCGGGGGACTAGCGGGAGGGGGAATGAGCAGTTCTTC,CSGRGTSGRGNEQFF
TRBJ2-1,NA,TRBV12-3/TRBV12-4,13,few,TGTGCCAGCAGGTCACTCCAGGGCAAGGAGCAGTTCTTC,CASRSLQGKEQFF
TRBJ2-7,TRBD2,TRBV7-8,17,many,TGTGCCAGCAGCTTATCGGCGTTAGCGGGAATGAGGAACGAGCAGTACTTC,CASSLSALAGMRNEQYF
TRBJ2-5,NA,TRBV2,15,many,TGTGCCAGCAGTGTGTTTAGCGTCGGAGGGGAGACCCAGTACTTC,CASSVFSVGGETQYF